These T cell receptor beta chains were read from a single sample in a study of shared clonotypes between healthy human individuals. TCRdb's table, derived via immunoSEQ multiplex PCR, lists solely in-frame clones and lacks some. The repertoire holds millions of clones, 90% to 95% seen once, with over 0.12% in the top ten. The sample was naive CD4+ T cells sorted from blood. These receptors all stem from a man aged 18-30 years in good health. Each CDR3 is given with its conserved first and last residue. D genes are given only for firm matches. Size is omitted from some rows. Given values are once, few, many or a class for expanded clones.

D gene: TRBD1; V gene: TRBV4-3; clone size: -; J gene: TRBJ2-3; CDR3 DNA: TGCGCCAGCAGCCAAGATGACAGGGGGAAGACAGATACGCAGTATTTT; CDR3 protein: CASSQDDRGKTDTQYF
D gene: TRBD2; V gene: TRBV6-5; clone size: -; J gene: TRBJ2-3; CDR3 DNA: TGTGCCAGCAGCCCTTCGTGGGGGGGAACAGATACGCAGTATTTT; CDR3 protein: CASSPSWGGTDTQYF
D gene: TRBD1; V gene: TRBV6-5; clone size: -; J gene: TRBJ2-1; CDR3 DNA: TGTGCCAGCAGTAGGACAGGGAAGGATGAGCAGTTCTTC; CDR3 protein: CASSRTGKDEQFF
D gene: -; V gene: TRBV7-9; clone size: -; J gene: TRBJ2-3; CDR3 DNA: TGTGCCAGCAGCCCAAAGGGATTACACACAGATACGCAGTATTTT; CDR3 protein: CASSPKGLHTDTQYF
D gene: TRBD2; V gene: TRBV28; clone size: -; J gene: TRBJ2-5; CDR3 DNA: TGTGCCAGCAGGGGTAGCGGGGGGAGACAAGAGACCCAGTACTTC; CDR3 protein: CASRGSGGRQETQYF
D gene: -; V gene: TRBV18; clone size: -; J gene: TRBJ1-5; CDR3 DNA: TGTGCCAGCTCACCGCTCGGCAGGGGAAATCAGCCCCAGCATTTT; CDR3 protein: CASSPLGRGNQPQHF
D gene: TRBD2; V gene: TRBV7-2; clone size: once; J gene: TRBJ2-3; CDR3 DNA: TGTGCCAGCAGCTTATGGCGCGGGAGGTCGAGAGATACGCAGTATTTT; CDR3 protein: CASSLWRGRSRDTQYF
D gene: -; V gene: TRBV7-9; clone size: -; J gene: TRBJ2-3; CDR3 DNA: TGTGCCAGCAGCTTAAGGGCTCCCGGTGGTGGGACAGATACGCAGTATTTT; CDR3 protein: CASSLRAPGGGTDTQYF
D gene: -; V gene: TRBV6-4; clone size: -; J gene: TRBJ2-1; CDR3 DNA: TGTGCCAGCAGTGAGGGCCCGACTAGGGGCAGCTACAATGAGCAGTTCTTC; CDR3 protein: CASSEGPTRGSYNEQFF
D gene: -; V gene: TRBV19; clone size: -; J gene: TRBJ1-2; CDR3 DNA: TGTGCCAGTGGACAAGGCGACCTGGGGGGGAATGGCTACACCTTC; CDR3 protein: CASGQGDLGGNGYTF
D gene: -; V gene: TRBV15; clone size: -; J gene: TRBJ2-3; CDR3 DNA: TGTGCCACCAGCAGAGAATGGGGGAGCACAGATACGCAGTATTTT; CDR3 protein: CATSREWGSTDTQYF
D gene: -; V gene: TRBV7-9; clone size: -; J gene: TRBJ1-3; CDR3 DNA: TGTGCCAGCAGCTTACCGGGACAAGGAAACACCATATATTTT; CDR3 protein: CASSLPGQGNTIYF